This T cell receptor (beta chain) is from a study of technical replicates of blood from a handful of donors. Method: immunoSEQ multiplex PCR; TCRdb's copy keeps in-frame clones and lacks some. The table lists 45,000 to 60,000 clones, just over 85% of them singletons, with about 5% in the top ten. The TCR sequence derives from a human donor in good health. Some clones in this sample may be carry-over from other donors' samples. The sequenced sample was PBMCs.

CDR3 loop: CASSLDAGPGEQFF. The CDR3 DNA is TGTGCCAGCAGCTTGGATGCGGGCCCGGGTGAGCAGTTCTTC. The V call is TRBV5-4, the J call TRBJ2-1; possibly TRBD2 for D (5 bases). CDR3 length equals 14 residues. Germline V CDR1 and CDR2: SGHNT, YYREEE (reference sequence). Trimming removed 0 bases from V and 9 bases from J, with 13 bases in between.